This T cell receptor beta chain emerged from a study of T cells in Graves' hyperthyroidism and ophthalmopathy. General observations from the study: Blood samples included most of the expanded thyroid clonotypes exceeding 0.001.

This clonotype was counted at least ten times. Its specificity is not known. No ophthalmopathy progression within 18 months constituted stable Graves' hyperthyroidism. Patients between 18 and 65 years old had hyperthyroidism, newly diagnosed and lasting under 2 months. Those patients with uncontrolled infection, other autoimmune disease, pregnancy or lactation were excluded. V gave up 8 bases and J gave up 1 base, with 12 bases separating them. The length of the CDR3 is 14 residues. Germline assignment: CDR1 MNHNS and CDR2 SASEGT. RNA transcripts served as the template for amplifying TCR beta CDR3 regions. When the TCR CDR3 underwent first-round RT-PCR, the HTBI primer set was used. TCRdb independently ran MiXCR on the multiplex PCR reads; one entry per CDR3 protein. This table has about 290,000 distinct CDR3 sequences, roughly 15% appearing once.

The receptor comes from a woman aged 40 to 50 with Graves' hyperthyroidism. Sequencing was performed on blood. This chain connects TRBV6-1 to TRBJ2-4; D uncertain. The CDR3: CASLESAAKNIQYF. CDR3 bases: TGTGCCAGCTTGGAATCGGCTGCCAAAAACATTCAGTACTTC.